Given below is one T cell receptor (beta chain) in context. The data stem from a study of blood T cell repertoires in COVID-19. Authors' data handling: Amplified reference gene primers provided the basis for estimating nucleated cell counts. Assay used: immunoSEQ multiplex PCR; TCRdb lists only in-frame clones, some missing. V and J calls plus clone size are reproduced from that table; the DNA served to infer D and trimming. The data show some 240,000 clones, 90% seen once. V was cut by 5 bases and J by 5 bases, with 9 bases left in between. The germline gives CDR1 MDHEN, CDR2 SYDVKM. The CDR3 totals 12 residues.

Sequenced input: peripheral blood. The V call is TRBV28, the J call TRBJ1-1; D ambiguous. The clonotype originates from a woman in her sixties or seventies with COVID-19, enrolled during active disease. CDR3 residues: CASSPSSTEAFF. In DNA form, the CDR3 reads TGTGCCAGCAGTCCCAGTTCGACTGAAGCTTTCTTT.